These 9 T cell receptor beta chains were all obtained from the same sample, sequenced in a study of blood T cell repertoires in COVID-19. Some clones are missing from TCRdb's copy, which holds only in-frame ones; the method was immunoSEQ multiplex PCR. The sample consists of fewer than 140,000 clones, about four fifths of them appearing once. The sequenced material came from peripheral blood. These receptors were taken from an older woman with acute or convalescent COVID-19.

The chain's CDR3 is CASSLRVSSGVSTDTQYF. The CDR3 nucleotides are TGTGCCAGCAGCTTAAGGGTCTCGAGCGGGGTCAGCACAGATACGCAGTATTTT. The chain couples TRBV7-8 to TRBJ2-3; TRBD2 matches at 7 bases. Germline V gene data show CDR1 as SGHVS and CDR2 as FQNEAQ. The ends lost 2 bases at V and 0 bases at J; junction bases unmatched: 11. The CDR3 runs 18 residues.

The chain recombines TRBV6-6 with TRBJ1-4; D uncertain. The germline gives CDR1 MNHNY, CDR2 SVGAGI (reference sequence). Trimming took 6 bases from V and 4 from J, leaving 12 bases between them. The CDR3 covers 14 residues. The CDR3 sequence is CASRRERSNEKLFF. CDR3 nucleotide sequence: TGTGCCAGCAGACGGGAAAGGAGTAATGAAAAACTGTTTTTT.

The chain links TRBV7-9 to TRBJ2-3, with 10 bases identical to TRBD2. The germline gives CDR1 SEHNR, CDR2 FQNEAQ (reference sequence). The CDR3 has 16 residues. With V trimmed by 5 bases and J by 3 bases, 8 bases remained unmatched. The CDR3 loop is CASSREPSGGTDTQYF. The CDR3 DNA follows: TGTGCCAGCAGCCGTGAACCTAGCGGGGGTACAGATACGCAGTATTTT.

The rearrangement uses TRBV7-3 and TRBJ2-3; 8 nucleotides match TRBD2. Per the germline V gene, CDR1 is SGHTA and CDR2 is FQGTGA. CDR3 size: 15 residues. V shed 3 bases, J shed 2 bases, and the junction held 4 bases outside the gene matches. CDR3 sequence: CASSFGTRHTDTQYF. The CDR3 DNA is TGTGCCAGCAGCTTTGGGACTAGACACACAGATACGCAGTATTTT.

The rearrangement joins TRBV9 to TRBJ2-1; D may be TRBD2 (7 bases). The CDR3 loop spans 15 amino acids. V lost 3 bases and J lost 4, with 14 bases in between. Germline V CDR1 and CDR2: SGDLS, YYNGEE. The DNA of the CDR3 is TGTGCCAGCAGCGAGCCCGGGGGGCTGTACAATGAGCAGTTCTTC. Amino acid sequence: CASSEPGGLYNEQFF.

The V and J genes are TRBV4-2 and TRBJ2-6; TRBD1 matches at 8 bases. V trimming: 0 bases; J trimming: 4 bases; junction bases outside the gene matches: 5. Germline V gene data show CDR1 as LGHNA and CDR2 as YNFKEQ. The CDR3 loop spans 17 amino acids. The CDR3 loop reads CASSQDQGAKGANVLTF. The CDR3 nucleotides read TGTGCCAGCAGCCAAGATCAGGGGGCGAAAGGGGCCAACGTCCTGACTTTC.

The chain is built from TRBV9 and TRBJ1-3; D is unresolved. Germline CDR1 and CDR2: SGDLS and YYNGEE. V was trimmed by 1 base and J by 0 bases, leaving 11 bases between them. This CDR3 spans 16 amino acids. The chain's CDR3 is CASSVSSRNSGNTIYF. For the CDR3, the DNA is TGTGCCAGCAGCGTAAGCTCTCGTAACTCTGGAAACACCATATATTTT. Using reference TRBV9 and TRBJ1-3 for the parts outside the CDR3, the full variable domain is DSGVTQTPKHLITATGQRVTLRCSPRSGDLSVYWYQQSLDQGLQFLIQYYNGEERAKGNILERFSAQQFPDLHSELNLSSLELGDSALYFCASSVSSRNSGNTIYFGEGSWLTVV.

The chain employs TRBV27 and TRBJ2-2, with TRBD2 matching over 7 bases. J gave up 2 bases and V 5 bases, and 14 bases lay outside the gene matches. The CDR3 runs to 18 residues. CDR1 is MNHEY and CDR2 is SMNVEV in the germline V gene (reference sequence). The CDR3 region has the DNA TGTGCCAGCAGTCACCCCCCCTCGACTAGCCGAAACACCGGGGAGCTGTTTTTT. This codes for CASSHPPSTSRNTGELFF.

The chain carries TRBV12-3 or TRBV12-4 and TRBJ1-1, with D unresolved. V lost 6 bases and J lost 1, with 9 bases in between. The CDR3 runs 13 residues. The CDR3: CASRMTENTEAFF. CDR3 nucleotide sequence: TGTGCCAGCAGAATGACTGAGAACACTGAAGCTTTCTTT.